This T cell receptor beta chain came from a study of blood T cell repertoires in COVID-19. At the level of the study: Acute-phase and convalescent COVID-19 samples originated in the United States, Italy and Spain.

The CDR3 loop spans 15 amino acids. Germline V gene sequence: CDR1 MGHRA, CDR2 YSYEKL. V was cut by 4 bases and J by 3 bases, with 16 bases left in between. Produced via immunoSEQ multiplex PCR; TCRdb's table is partial and in-frame only. The sample includes around 330,000 clones, 90% seen only once; the top ten take 2% to 3%. Categorization into cohorts depended on clinical history that participants reported. The chain uses TRBV4-1 and TRBJ2-7, with a tentative D call TRBD2 (6 bases). Sample: PBMCs or T cells enriched from blood (not recorded which). The receptor comes from a man between 60 and 70 years old who had recovered from COVID-19. The CDR3 loop reads CASSREEQANYEQYF. The CDR3 nucleotides read TGCGCCAGCAGCCGGGAGGAACAGGCTAACTACGAGCAGTACTTC.